One and the same sample provided the 29 T cell receptor beta chains below, sequenced in a study of CD8 T cells in ankylosing spondylitis. MiXCR was run by TCRdb on the 5' RACE reads, yielding one entry per CDR3 protein. In the table there are 150,000 to 200,000 distinct CDR3 sequences, approximately 20% of which are singletons. The sample comprised blood, either unsorted or a sorted T cell fraction (not recorded which). These receptors originate from a male donor with ankylosing spondylitis or in good health (not recorded which).

This clonotype has at least ten counts. This chain uses TRBV20-1 with TRBJ2-3; D is undetermined. This CDR3 is built from 14 residues. Germline CDR1 is DFQATT and CDR2 is SNEGSKA (reference sequence). V was pared by 6 bases and J by 0 bases, with 13 bases between. The DNA of the CDR3 is TGCAGTGCCCCTCTCGGGTTTAGCACAGATACGCAGTATTTT. As protein: CSAPLGFSTDTQYF.

The V and J genes are TRBV30 and TRBJ2-3; D is perhaps TRBD2 (6 bases). Germline CDR1 reads GTSNPN; CDR2 reads SVGIG (reference sequence). V lost 2 bases and J lost 10, with 13 bases in between. The CDR3 consists of 12 residues. The CDR3 DNA is TGTGCCTGGAGTATGGCGGGACGGGCGCAGTATTTT. It yields the protein CAWSMAGRAQYF.

This clonotype was recorded at least ten times. This chain joins TRBV20-1 and TRBJ2-2; 10 bases are a match to TRBD2. From germline, CDR1 is DFQATT and CDR2 SNEGSKA (reference sequence). V gave up 0 bases and J gave up 5 bases; unmatched junction bases: 9. The CDR3 has 17 residues. CDR3 protein: CSARDSLAGALTGELFF. CDR3 coding DNA: TGCAGTGCTAGAGATTCCCTAGCGGGAGCTCTGACCGGGGAGCTGTTTTTT.

The gene calls are TRBV18 and TRBJ2-5, with D hard to call. The V end lost 1 base, the J end lost 1 base, and 7 bases lay between the germline ends. This CDR3 is built from 14 residues. Germline V gene sequence: CDR1 KGHSH, CDR2 LQKENI. The CDR3, as DNA: TGTGCCAGCTCACCACAGTCCCCCCAAGAGACCCAGTACTTC. Its protein is CASSPQSPQETQYF.

This clonotype was counted a few times. The rearrangement joins TRBV2 to TRBJ2-5; D is ambiguous. The CDR3 runs 11 residues. Germline V gene sequence: CDR1 SNHLY, CDR2 FYNNEI. Trimming shortened V by 6 bases and J by 5 bases, and 7 bases separated the two germline ends. DNA of the CDR3: TGTGCCAGCAGGAGGACGGAGACCCAGTACTTC. Protein: CASRRTETQYF. The variable domain in full, with the rest retrieved from reference TRBV2 and TRBJ2-5, is EPEVTQTPSHQVTQMGQEVILRCVPISNHLYFYWYRQILGQKVEFLVSFYNNEISEKSEIFDDQFSVERPDGSNFTLKIRSTKLEDSAMYFCASRRTETQYFGPGTRLLVL.

This clonotype was recorded many times. The chain carries TRBV28 and TRBJ2-3, with TRBD1 matching 9 bases. V lost 4 bases to trimming and J lost 7 bases; unmatched junction nucleotides: 6. CDR1 and CDR2 (germline): MDHEN, SYDVKM. The CDR3 is 14 amino acids. The DNA of the CDR3 is TGTGCCAGCAGTTCAATCGGACAGGGGCATACGCAGTATTTT. This translates into CASSSIGQGHTQYF.

This clonotype has ten or more counts. The CDR3 coding sequence is TGTGCCACCAGCACCGGGACGGGACAAGAGACCCAGTACTTC. It yields the protein CATSTGTGQETQYF. The rearrangement links TRBV15 to TRBJ2-5, with D possibly called TRBD1 or TRBD2 (5 bases each). The germline V gene has CDR1 LNHNV and CDR2 YYDKDF (reference sequence). The CDR3 loop spans 14 amino acids. Trimming pared 4 bases from V and 2 bases from J, leaving 11 bases between.

This clonotype was detected many times. The chain joins TRBV20-1 to TRBJ2-1; no clear D gene. V gave up 3 bases and J gave up 0 bases, with 9 bases separating them. The CDR3 extends over 14 amino acids. CDR1 is DFQATT and CDR2 is SNEGSKA in the germline V gene (reference sequence). The CDR3 region has the DNA TGCAGTGCTAGCGTGGGGTCCTCCTACAATGAGCAGTTCTTC. Translation: CSASVGSSYNEQFF.

This clonotype was seen a handful of times. This sequence joins TRBV7-9 and TRBJ1-3; a possible D gene is TRBD1 (5 bases). Germline V CDR1 and CDR2: SEHNR, FQNEAQ (reference sequence). This CDR3 contains 14 residues. V lost 5 bases to trimming and J lost 2 bases, with 10 bases between them. The CDR3 sequence is CASSPSGAGNTIYF. The CDR3 DNA follows: TGTGCCAGCAGCCCGTCGGGGGCTGGAAACACCATATATTTT.

The sample holds many counts of this clonotype. The chain uses TRBV29-1 and TRBJ2-7; 7 nucleotides match TRBD1. The J segment lost 4 bases and the V segment lost 6 bases, leaving 9 bases of the junction unmatched. The CDR3 is 13 residues long. Looked up from germline, CDR1 is SQVTM and CDR2 is ANQGSEA. This CDR3 reads CSVHPTGKYEQYF. DNA for the CDR3: TGCAGCGTACACCCGACAGGGAAATACGAGCAGTACTTC.

This chain uses TRBV10-3 with TRBJ2-3; TRBD2 matches 10 bases. Germline V gene data show CDR1 as ENHRY and CDR2 as SYGVKD. The CDR3 length is 14 residues. J lost 4 bases, V lost 6 bases, and 4 bases had no gene match. CDR3 loop: CAISPSGGADTQYF. DNA of the CDR3: TGTGCCATCAGCCCTAGCGGGGGAGCAGATACGCAGTATTTT.

This sequence joins TRBV6-1 and TRBJ2-7; D possibly uses TRBD1 or TRBD2 (5 bases each). The V end lost 5 bases, the J end lost 2 bases, and 19 bases lay between the germline ends. Per germline, CDR1 MNHNS and CDR2 SASEGT. The CDR3 contains 16 residues. The CDR3 DNA sequence: TGTGCCAGCAGTCGCAGAGTGTCGGGACGGACCTACGAGCAGTACTTC. Its protein is CASSRRVSGRTYEQYF.

This clonotype came up many times. V gene TRBV2 combines with J gene TRBJ2-3; 10 bases align to TRBD2. Germline loops: CDR1 SNHLY, CDR2 FYNNEI. CDR3 length: 14 residues. With 8 bases clipped from V and 6 bases from J, the junction kept 8 bases outside the gene matches. CDR3 DNA sequence: TGTGCCAGCCGGGGACTAGCGAACGGGGATACGCAGTATTTT. Translated: CASRGLANGDTQYF.

Worth noting for this clonotype: This may be a read error: a much more frequent sequence differs by one nucleotide. The gene calls are TRBV5-1 and TRBJ2-2, with D uncertain. The CDR3 spans 11 residues. Germline-derived CDR1 and CDR2 are SGHRS and YFSETQ. The CDR3 protein is CVSSPNGELFF. In DNA, the CDR3 is TGCGTCAGCAGCCCGAACGGGGAGCTGTTTTTT.

This clonotype was observed once. A read error is possible here, since a much larger clone lies one base away. The chain recombines TRBV5-1 with TRBJ1-1; possibly TRBD1 for D (5 bases). Germline V gives CDR1 SGHRS, CDR2 YFSETQ. The CDR3 totals 13 residues. The CDR3 nucleotides read TGCGTCAGCAGCGTAGGGGAGGTTGCTGAAGCTTTCTTT. Translated: CVSSVGEVAEAFF.

J is TRBJ2-7 and V is TRBV28, with 7 bases identical to TRBD2. The CDR3 loop spans 15 amino acids. Germline V gene lookup returns CDR1 MDHEN and CDR2 SYDVKM. V shed 10 bases, J shed 4 bases, and the junction held 16 bases outside the gene matches. Here the CDR3 reads CATRTPGGTFYEQYF. The CDR3 region has the DNA TGTGCCACCCGAACGCCCGGGGGGACTTTTTACGAGCAGTACTTC.

This clonotype turned up a few times. This chain connects TRBV6-1 to TRBJ2-2; a possible D gene is TRBD2 (6 bases). The CDR3 extends over 16 amino acids. With 3 bases removed from V and 0 bases from J, the gap between germline ends came to 11 bases. The V gene's germline CDR1 is MNHNS and CDR2 SASEGT. For the CDR3, the DNA is TGTGCCAGCAGTGAGCGGGGAGCTACGAACACCGGGGAGCTGTTTTTT. Translating it yields CASSERGATNTGELFF.

This clonotype has a handful of counts. V and J are TRBV7-2 and TRBJ1-4; D is uncertain. Germline-derived CDR1 and CDR2 are SGHTA and FQGNSA. The CDR3 runs 12 residues. V was cut by 4 bases and J by 7 bases, with 7 bases left in between. The CDR3 sequence: CASSSRSEKLFF. The CDR3 DNA is TGTGCCAGCAGCTCCCGTAGTGAAAAACTGTTTTTT. Looking up the rest from reference TRBV7-2 and TRBJ1-4 gives the full variable domain: GAGVSQSPSNKVTEKGKDVELRCDPISGHTALYWYRQSLGQGLEFLIYFQGNSAPDKSGLPSDRFSAERTGGSVSTLTIQRTQQEDSAVYLCASSSRSEKLFFGSGTQLSVL.

The genes are TRBV3-1 and TRBJ2-7; 14 bases fit TRBD2. The CDR3 runs 14 residues. CDR1 and CDR2 (germline): LGHDT, YNNKEL (reference sequence). V gave up 8 bases and J gave up 7 bases; unmatched junction bases: 7. This chain's CDR3 is CASGGLAGVWEQYF. CDR3 DNA sequence: TGTGCCAGCGGGGGACTAGCGGGAGTTTGGGAGCAGTACTTC.

The gene calls are TRBV5-5 and TRBJ2-1, with D unclear. The CDR3 spans 13 residues. The V end lost 2 bases, the J end lost 6 bases, and 9 bases lay between the germline ends. Germline V lookup: CDR1 SGHKS, CDR2 YYEKEE (reference sequence). The CDR3 nucleotides read TGTGCCAGCAGCTTAAGGTCGGTCAATGAGCAGTTCTTC. It translates to CASSLRSVNEQFF.

This clonotype has a handful of counts. The chain has TRBV7-8 and TRBJ1-1; unclear D gene. CDR1 SGHVS and CDR2 FQNEAQ come from the germline V gene. V shed 0 bases and J shed 4 bases, with 9 bases lying between them. This CDR3 is 14 amino acids long. The CDR3 is CASSLADGLTEAFF. In DNA form, the CDR3 reads TGTGCCAGCAGCTTAGCGGATGGGCTCACTGAAGCTTTCTTT.

The chain recombines TRBV2 with TRBJ2-7, with TRBD2 identical over 7 bases. V trimming: 8 bases; J trimming: 6 bases; junction bases outside the gene matches: 19. The CDR3 loop spans 16 amino acids. Germline assignment: CDR1 SNHLY and CDR2 FYNNEI. The CDR3 sequence is CASLDLSSGPGGEQYF. The CDR3 bases are TGTGCCAGCCTTGATTTGTCTAGCGGTCCGGGGGGCGAGCAGTACTTC.

This clonotype was found once. The chain has TRBV9 and TRBJ2-2; a possible D gene is TRBD2 (6 bases). Per the germline V gene, CDR1 is SGDLS and CDR2 is YYNGEE. Trimming took off 4 bases at V and 6 bases at J, with 13 bases between the two ends. The CDR3 has 14 residues. The CDR3 coding sequence is TGTGCCAGCAGCCCGCTCGGGGAGGCCGGGGAGCTGTTTTTT. This gives the protein CASSPLGEAGELFF.

There are a few counts of this clonotype. The gene calls are TRBV5-6 and TRBJ2-3; TRBD2 matches 8 bases. This CDR3 is built from 16 residues. CDR1 and CDR2 from the germline V gene are SGHDT and YYEEEE. The J segment lost 5 bases and the V segment lost 1 base, leaving 9 bases of the junction unmatched. Here the CDR3 reads CASSLFGLALLDTQYF. The CDR3 DNA reads as TGTGCCAGCAGCTTGTTTGGACTAGCTTTGCTAGATACGCAGTATTTT.

This clonotype was found many times. This sequence joins TRBV2 and TRBJ1-1, with D perhaps TRBD1 (6 bases). V was cut by 2 bases and J by 6 bases, with 22 bases left in between. This CDR3 region has 17 residues. CDR1 and CDR2 from the germline V gene are SNHLY and FYNNEI. The CDR3 reads CASSEWGPGMRGSEAFF. CDR3 DNA sequence: TGTGCCAGCAGTGAATGGGGGCCTGGTATGAGGGGTTCTGAAGCTTTCTTT. The full variable domain, rest sourced from reference TRBV2 and TRBJ1-1, is EPEVTQTPSHQVTQMGQEVILRCVPISNHLYFYWYRQILGQKVEFLVSFYNNEISEKSEIFDDQFSVERPDGSNFTLKIRSTKLEDSAMYFCASSEWGPGMRGSEAFFGQGTRLTVV.

This clonotype occurred many times. The chain recombines TRBV12-3 or TRBV12-4 with TRBJ2-2; D possibly corresponds to TRBD2 (6 bases). Trimming removed 3 bases at V and 1 base at J, with 12 bases between. The CDR3 has 16 residues. The CDR3 loop reads CASSFGAGLNTGELFF. The DNA for the CDR3 is TGTGCCAGCAGTTTTGGCGCGGGATTGAACACCGGGGAGCTGTTTTTT.

In its sample, this clonotype was seen many times. The chain employs TRBV6-5 and TRBJ1-5; 8 bases fit TRBD1. V dropped 5 bases and J dropped 7; count of bases not matched to a gene: 4. Germline loops: CDR1 MNHEY, CDR2 SVGAGI. The CDR3 has 13 residues. CDR3 coding DNA: TGTGCCAGCAGTGGACAGGGTGGACAGCCCCAGCATTTT. This translates into CASSGQGGQPQHF.

In its sample, this clonotype was seen many times. The chain has TRBV20-1 and TRBJ2-2, with TRBD2 matching over 11 bases. From germline, CDR1 is DFQATT and CDR2 SNEGSKA (reference sequence). This CDR3 region has 16 residues. J lost 4 bases, V lost 5 bases, and 9 bases had no gene match. CDR3 bases: TGCAGTGCTCCCCCGGCTACTAGCGGGGGCACCGGGGAGCTGTTTTTT. This gives the protein CSAPPATSGGTGELFF.

This clonotype was found many times. This chain connects TRBV19 to TRBJ2-2, with D unresolved. The CDR3 runs 15 residues. Trimming removed 2 bases from V and 6 bases from J, with 13 bases in between. The germline CDR1 and CDR2 sequences are LNHDA and SQIVND (reference sequence). CDR3 DNA sequence: TGTGCCAGTAGTATACACGGACCAACGGCCGGGGAGCTGTTTTTT. Protein sequence: CASSIHGPTAGELFF.